The following is a TCR beta chain sequence with its context. The target antigen is unknown. This specimen belongs to a study of shared clonotypes between healthy human individuals. Study findings and constraints: Shared clonotypes: about 5% naive CD4, under 4% naive CD8, about 2.5% memory CD4, 0.35% to 0.5% memory CD8. The generation probabilities recorded for non-shared clonotypes fell below those of clonotypes shared by all four donors.

Trimming took 3 bases from V and 4 from J, leaving 18 bases between them. This CDR3 spans 15 amino acids. Germline CDR1 GTSNPN, CDR2 SVGIG (reference sequence). TCRdb's copy holds only in-frame clones and misses some; the assay was immunoSEQ multiplex PCR. The table lists fewer than 1.8 million clones, less than 99% of them singletons. Adults of Caucasian background living in Nashville, Tennessee made up all donors. The chain is built from TRBV30 and TRBJ1-2; maybe TRBD1 (6 bases). Sequences were obtained from naive CD4+ T cells sorted from blood. This sample's subset: CD45RA+ positively selected. The sequence was obtained from a man aged 30 to 39 in good health. The CDR3 nucleotides read TGTGCCTGGAGCACGCGGTACAGGGTATCCTATGGCTACACCTTC. It encodes CAWSTRYRVSYGYTF.